This T cell receptor (beta chain) was sequenced during a study of technical replicates of blood from a few donors listed by TCRdb under 2017. CDR1 and CDR2, looked up from the germline V gene (reference sequence), are SEHNR and FQNEAQ. V is cut back by 5 bases and J by 1 base, with 3 bases in the junction unmatched. The CDR3, from cysteine to phenylalanine, totals 15 residues. Here the CDR3 DNA is all that survives: 45 bases in frame from base 1. Regarding this clone: The antigen it recognizes is unknown. No much larger clone is present one base from it, and per-base qualities are unavailable.

The library was generated by the immunoSEQ multiplex PCR assay. In its TCRdb copy, this immuneACCESS table keeps in-frame sequences only and misses some clones. Where compared with another copy, unresolved V genes explain less than half of these, and the others have no known cause. The sample table holds under 95,000 clones, of which about 92% were seen once. Of the sample, 0.42% falls within the top ten clones. The sample was T cells isolated from PBMCs. The rearrangement joined TRBV7-9 to TRBJ2-3; 10 nucleotides in the junction match TRBD2. The clonotype comes from a human donor in good health. The nucleotides read TGTGCCAGCAGCCATACTAGCGGGGGCACAGATACGCAGTATTTT. Its protein product is CASSHTSGGTDTQYF.